The present T cell receptor beta chain was sequenced within a study of T cell changes during pregnancy in multiple sclerosis. The CDR3 has 16 residues. V gave up 6 bases and J gave up 4 bases; unmatched junction bases: 13. Germline lookup yields CDR1 SNHLY and CDR2 FYNNEI. TCRdb's copy holds only in-frame clones and misses some; the assay was immunoSEQ multiplex PCR. The sample includes about 67,000 clones, roughly 92% of them seen just once. The source was peripheral blood, collected in the second trimester of pregnancy. This clonotype was obtained from a female donor with multiple sclerosis, enrolled in a pregnancy study. V is TRBV2 and J is TRBJ1-1, with 8 nucleotides matching TRBD1. This CDR3 reads CASSRPGGIRSTEAFF. The CDR3 coding sequence is TGTGCCAGCAGCCGGCCAGGGGGCATTAGGAGCACTGAAGCTTTCTTT.